This is a list of T cell receptor beta chains from one sample in a study of technical replicates of blood from a few donors. Assay: immunoSEQ multiplex PCR; the TCRdb copy retains only in-frame clones and omits some. This sample has about 80,000 clones, with around 94% found just once. Sequenced sample: T cells isolated from PBMCs. These receptors were taken from a human donor in good health. The CDR3 runs from the conserved cysteine through the conserved F or W. D genes are given only for firm matches. Clone size is shown for a subset of rows, as once, few, many or a class of expanded clone.

V gene	D gene	clone size	J gene	CDR3 DNA	CDR3 protein
TRBV4-1	TRBD1	NA	TRBJ1-4	TGCGCCAGCAGCCCCGACAGGGGGGACGAAAAACTGTTTTTT	CASSPDRGDEKLFF
TRBV5-1	NA	NA	TRBJ1-5	TGCGCCAGCAGCCCCACGGAGTTCAATCAGCCCCAGCATTTT	CASSPTEFNQPQHF
TRBV11-2	NA	NA	TRBJ1-1	TGTGCCAGCAGCTTACTAGGGCGGGCTGAAGCTTTCTTT	CASSLLGRAEAFF
TRBV7-2	NA	NA	TRBJ2-3	TGTGCCAGCAGCTCACGGGAGTCCCCAGATACGCAGTATTTT	CASSSRESPDTQYF
TRBV30	TRBD1	NA	TRBJ2-7	TGTGCCCTGAACGACAGGGTTGGCTACGAGCAGTACTTC	CALNDRVGYEQYF
TRBV2	NA	once	TRBJ2-3	TGTGCCAGCAGTGTCGGAGATACGCAGTATTTT	CASSVGDTQYF
TRBV19	NA	NA	TRBJ2-5	TGTGCCAGTAGTTCCGGGTGGTACCAAGAGACCCAGTACTTC	CASSSGWYQETQYF
TRBV7-2	NA	NA	TRBJ1-1	TGTGCCAGCAGCTTATGGGGGAGGAGTACGAACACTGAAGCTTTCTTT	CASSLWGRSTNTEAFF
TRBV4-2	NA	NA	TRBJ2-1	TGTGCCAGCAGCCATAGCGTGGGGGCCATATCCTACAATGAGCAGTTCTTC	CASSHSVGAISYNEQFF
TRBV4-3	NA	NA	TRBJ2-2	TGCGCCAGCAGCCACGCCGACACAGGGTCGTCGGAGCTGTTTTTT	CASSHADTGSSELFF
TRBV11-3	NA	once	TRBJ2-3	TGTGCCAGCAGCCGAGGAGGCCCAGCGGCGGGAAGTACGCAGTATTTT	CASSRGGPAAGSTQYF